Each of the 30 T cell receptor beta chains below was sequenced from the same sample in a study of early T cells in non-severe SARS-CoV-2 infection. In TCRdb, the 5' RACE reads were re-called with MiXCR into one record per CDR3 protein. This table holds 90,000 to 130,000 distinct CDR3 sequences, 12% found once. The sequenced material came from whole blood. These receptors all come from an adult who was a healthcare worker with PCR-confirmed SARS-CoV-2 infection or an uninfected control (not recorded which).

This clonotype was counted ten times or more. The chain is built from TRBV19 and TRBJ2-6; D possibly corresponds to TRBD1 (6 bases). Germline lookup yields CDR1 LNHDA and CDR2 SQIVND (reference sequence). V was pared by 2 bases and J by 1 base, with 12 bases between. The CDR3 is 17 residues long. The CDR3 coding sequence is TGTGCCAGTAGTATAAGGACAGCGCAGTCTGGGGCCAACGTCCTGACTTTC. It is translated as CASSIRTAQSGANVLTF. Complete variable domain (other parts from reference TRBV19 and TRBJ2-6): DGGITQSPKYLFRKEGQNVTLSCEQNLNHDAMYWYRQDPGQGLRLIYYSQIVNDFQKGDIAEGYSVSREKKESFPLTVTSAQKNPTAFYLCASSIRTAQSGANVLTFGAGSRLTVL.

The chain recombines TRBV12-3 or TRBV12-4 with TRBJ1-3, with TRBD1 identical over 7 bases. V lost 2 bases, J lost 4 bases, and 5 bases stayed unmatched. The CDR3 loop spans 15 amino acids. The CDR3 is CASSLSTGAGNTIYF. The DNA of the CDR3 is TGTGCCAGCAGTTTATCCACAGGGGCAGGAAACACCATATATTTT.

This rearrangement joins TRBV6-5 to TRBJ1-2; D is undetermined. The ends were cut back, 4 bases at V and 3 bases at J, with 9 bases in the middle. The CDR3 consists of 13 residues. The germline V gene encodes CDR1 MNHEY and CDR2 SVGAGI. CDR3 residues: CASSFVIDYGYTF. In nucleotides, the CDR3 is TGTGCCAGCAGTTTTGTAATCGACTATGGCTACACCTTC.

This clonotype was counted only a few times. This chain links TRBV6-2 or TRBV6-3 with TRBJ2-7, with 15 positions matching TRBD2. This CDR3 is 15 amino acids long. With 5 bases clipped from V and 5 bases from J, the junction kept 4 bases outside the gene matches. Germline values: CDR1 MNHEY, CDR2 SVGEGT. CDR3 DNA sequence: TGTGCCAGCAGTATTTGGACTAGCGGGAGGGACGAGCAGTACTTC. It is translated as CASSIWTSGRDEQYF.

A few counts support this clonotype. The chain recombines TRBV30 with TRBJ1-1; D is perhaps TRBD1 (5 bases). The CDR3 sequence is 20 residues long. Germline V gene sequence: CDR1 GTSNPN, CDR2 SVGIG (reference sequence). The germline V and J ends were trimmed by 0 bases and 0 bases, with 26 bases remaining between them. The CDR3 region is CAWSVTFGTTTEGLNTEAFF. The CDR3 DNA follows: TGTGCCTGGAGTGTAACTTTTGGGACTACCACCGAGGGCCTGAACACTGAAGCTTTCTTT.

This clonotype has a count of ten or more. This sequence joins TRBV12-3 or TRBV12-4 and TRBJ1-1; D possibly corresponds to TRBD1 (6 bases). This CDR3 is built from 13 residues. The V end was cut by 6 bases, the J end by 11 bases, with 19 bases between. CDR3 nucleotide sequence: TGTGCCAGCAGCCTCCAGGACAGCCCCTACGCTTTCTTT. Its translation: CASSLQDSPYAFF.

Only a few counts were recorded for this clonotype. This chain uses TRBV7-3 with TRBJ1-3; TRBD1 is a possible D gene (5 bases). V was pared by 10 bases and J by 2 bases, with 18 bases between. Germline CDR1 is SGHTA and CDR2 is FQGTGA. This CDR3 region has 15 residues. The CDR3, as DNA: TGTGCCACCCTTTGGGACGGACCGACTGGAAACACCATATATTTT. Its protein product is CATLWDGPTGNTIYF.

Only a few counts were recorded for this clonotype. This chain links TRBV12-3 or TRBV12-4 with TRBJ2-1; TRBD1 is a possible D gene (6 bases). The CDR3 is 16 residues long. The V end lost 7 bases, the J end lost 6 bases, and 22 bases lay between the germline ends. In DNA, the CDR3 is TGTGCCAGCACCCGGGCCGGGCGGAGAGGGGGCAATGAGCAGTTCTTC. It yields the protein CASTRAGRRGGNEQFF.

This clonotype was detected a few times. The chain carries TRBV6-5 and TRBJ2-7, with D maybe TRBD2 (7 bases). Trimming removed 0 bases at V and 10 bases at J, with 10 bases between. CDR1 MNHEY and CDR2 SVGAGI come from the germline V gene. This CDR3 spans 12 amino acids. The CDR3: CASSYSGGAQYF. The CDR3 DNA reads TGTGCCAGCAGTTACTCGGGGGGGGCCCAGTACTTC.

This chain connects TRBV6-1 to TRBJ2-7; the D call may be TRBD1 or TRBD2 (5 bases each). Germline values: CDR1 MNHNS, CDR2 SASEGT. The CDR3 runs 15 residues. V was clipped by 6 bases and J by 11 bases, with 26 bases between them. CDR3 in amino acids: CASSLEGAGGQREYF. The CDR3 region has the DNA TGTGCCAGCAGCCTAGAAGGGGCGGGCGGACAACGCGAGTACTTC.

This clonotype was counted at least ten times. V and J are TRBV10-3 and TRBJ2-5; D gene ambiguous. There are 13 residues in the CDR3. Germline V gene lookup returns CDR1 ENHRY and CDR2 SYGVKD. V lost 0 bases and J 4 bases, leaving 6 bases between the germline ends. CDR3 residues: CAISESLGETQYF. CDR3 coding DNA: TGTGCCATCAGTGAGTCCCTAGGAGAGACCCAGTACTTC.

V is TRBV12-3 or TRBV12-4 and J is TRBJ2-2; D is possibly TRBD2 (5 bases). This CDR3 is built from 15 residues. V lost 6 bases to trimming and J lost 3 bases, with 14 bases between them. The CDR3 nucleotides are TGTGCCAGCAGCCTCCCCGGACTTTACACCGGGGAGCTGTTTTTT. Translation gives CASSLPGLYTGELFF.

V and J are TRBV2 and TRBJ2-7, with TRBD1 matching over 7 bases. Trimming removed 5 bases from V and 2 bases from J; junction bases left unmatched: 9. Germline loops: CDR1 SNHLY, CDR2 FYNNEI. The CDR3 contains 15 residues. For the CDR3, the DNA is TGTGCCAGCAGTCCCGGGACAGTCCTCCCCTACGAGCAGTACTTC. Its translation is CASSPGTVLPYEQYF.

The rearrangement joins TRBV2 to TRBJ1-5, with no clear D. V lost 1 base to trimming and J lost 4 bases, with 8 bases between them. The CDR3 runs to 14 residues. Germline CDR1 SNHLY, CDR2 FYNNEI. The CDR3 DNA follows: TGTGCCAGCAGTGAAGGGGGAATTAATCAGCCCCAGCATTTT. Translating gives CASSEGGINQPQHF.

This clonotype was seen at least ten times. V is TRBV5-6 and J is TRBJ2-5; D is unresolved. V was pared by 4 bases and J by 1 base, with 5 bases between. The CDR3 sequence is 12 residues long. Germline V gives CDR1 SGHDT, CDR2 YYEEEE. The CDR3 sequence: CASSQVQETQYF. Here the CDR3 DNA reads TGTGCCAGCAGCCAGGTCCAAGAGACCCAGTACTTC.

The chain links TRBV3-1 to TRBJ2-2, with TRBD1 matching 8 bases. V was clipped by 6 bases and J by 4 bases; unmatched bases: 4. Germline CDR1 and CDR2: LGHDT and YNNKEL (reference sequence). The CDR3 consists of 14 residues. CDR3 in amino acids: CASRRTGSTGELFF. The CDR3 DNA reads TGTGCCAGCAGAAGGACAGGGAGCACCGGGGAGCTGTTTTTT.

The chain links TRBV29-1 to TRBJ2-1, with 8 positions matching TRBD1. With V trimmed by 3 bases and J by 9 bases, 10 bases remained unmatched. CDR3 length equals 14 residues. The V gene's germline CDR1 is SQVTM and CDR2 ANQGSEA. CDR3 DNA: TGCAGCGTTGACCCTCAGGGAACAGGGGGTGAGCAGTTCTTC. It encodes CSVDPQGTGGEQFF.

The table lists this clonotype with many counts. The chain combines TRBV10-1 with TRBJ1-1, with D possibly TRBD1 on 5 matching bases. V lost 2 bases and J lost 5, with 9 bases in between. Germline lookup yields CDR1 WNHNN and CDR2 SYGVQD (reference sequence). This CDR3 spans 13 amino acids. This CDR3 is CASSEGTSTEAFF. The CDR3 DNA reads TGCGCCAGCAGTGAGGGGACGAGTACTGAAGCTTTCTTT.

The chain has TRBV6-2 or TRBV6-3 and TRBJ2-7; D is unresolved. Trimming left V 2 bases short and J 2 bases short, with 10 bases between. Germline V gives CDR1 MNHEY, CDR2 SVGEGT. This CDR3 contains 14 residues. The CDR3, as DNA: TGTGCCAGCAGTTACCAGACAACCACCTACGAGCAGTACTTC. Residues: CASSYQTTTYEQYF.

The rearrangement links TRBV19 to TRBJ1-5, with unresolved D. The CDR3 has 13 amino acids. Between the trimmed V and J ends, which lost 5 bases and 5 bases, there was a span of 10 bases. Germline V gene sequence: CDR1 LNHDA, CDR2 SQIVND (reference sequence). CDR3 sequence reads: CASSEKTHQPQHF. CDR3 bases: TGTGCCAGTAGTGAAAAGACACATCAGCCCCAGCATTTT.

The J gene is TRBJ2-5, the V gene TRBV6-5; D is ambiguous. The germline CDR1 and CDR2 sequences are MNHEY and SVGAGI. The CDR3 runs to 15 residues. The ends were cut back, 8 bases at V and 2 bases at J, with 18 bases in the middle. The CDR3 DNA follows: TGTGCCAGCGCGTCTCGAGGTGGTGGGCAAGAGACCCAGTACTTC. Translated, it gives CASASRGGGQETQYF.

This clonotype was recorded many times. V is TRBV14 and J is TRBJ2-7, with 10 positions matching TRBD2. CDR1 SGHDN and CDR2 FVKESK come from the germline V gene. There are 16 residues in the CDR3. The junction had 6 bases not matched to a gene; V was cut back by 0 bases and J by 4 bases. This CDR3 is CASSQDGSGGQYEQYF. The CDR3 nucleotides are TGTGCCAGCAGCCAAGATGGTAGCGGGGGGCAGTACGAGCAGTACTTC.

Ten or more counts support this clonotype. The chain couples TRBV7-2 to TRBJ2-3; the match to TRBD2 covers 14 bases. Germline V gene sequence: CDR1 SGHTA, CDR2 FQGNSA. The J segment lost 1 base and the V segment lost 0 bases, leaving 6 bases of the junction unmatched. This CDR3 comprises 19 residues. The CDR3 sequence is CASSLALSTSGGGTDTQYF. In DNA form, the CDR3 reads TGTGCCAGCAGCTTAGCGCTTTCGACTAGCGGGGGGGGCACAGATACGCAGTATTTT. The whole variable domain, remainder taken from reference TRBV7-2 and TRBJ2-3, is GAGVSQSPSNKVTEKGKDVELRCDPISGHTALYWYRQSLGQGLEFLIYFQGNSAPDKSGLPSDRFSAERTGGSVSTLTIQRTQQEDSAVYLCASSLALSTSGGGTDTQYFGPGTRLTVL.

This clonotype was found a few times. The gene calls are TRBV21-1 and TRBJ2-1; TRBD1 was called by the table and not checked on the DNA. TRBV21-1 is reported as a pseudogene. The CDR3 extends over 14 amino acids. The CDR3 reads CASSNRGQYNEQFF. CDR3 in DNA: TGTGCCAGCAGCAACCGGGGACAGTACAATGAGCAGTTCTTC.

This clonotype was seen a few times. The gene calls are TRBV11-2 and TRBJ2-1; 7 bases line up with TRBD2. CDR1 and CDR2 from the germline V gene are SGHAT and FQNNGV. The CDR3 runs to 15 residues. The J segment lost 1 base and the V segment lost 5 bases, leaving 5 bases of the junction unmatched. The DNA of the CDR3 is TGTGCCAGCAGCCCCCAGCGGGGTTCCTACAATGAGCAGTTCTTC. This encodes CASSPQRGSYNEQFF.

This clonotype was seen repeatedly, ten times or more. This rearrangement joins TRBV14 to TRBJ2-1; D is ambiguous. This CDR3 region has 13 residues. Germline V gene sequence: CDR1 SGHDN, CDR2 FVKESK. Trimming removed 1 base from V and 12 bases from J, with 13 bases in between. CDR3 in DNA: TGTGCCAGCAGCCAAGGTTCCTGGGAAGGGCAGTTCTTC. Its translation is CASSQGSWEGQFF.

The chain links TRBV3-1 to TRBJ1-2; D is undetermined. The CDR3 loop spans 15 amino acids. Deletions cut 0 bases from V and 0 bases from J, with 8 bases between. Germline-derived CDR1 and CDR2 are LGHDT and YNNKEL (reference sequence). The CDR3 is CASSQDTATNYGYTF. Written as DNA, the CDR3 is TGTGCCAGCAGCCAAGACACGGCAACTAACTATGGCTACACCTTC.

In this sample, this clonotype turned up a few times. The chain couples TRBV5-1 to TRBJ2-7; weak D call: TRBD2 (5 bases). CDR3 length: 15 residues. Germline CDR1 and CDR2: SGHRS and YFSETQ. V lost 0 bases to trimming and J lost 2 bases, with 12 bases between them. CDR3 DNA: TGCGCCAGCAGCTTGGTCAGCGGCCCCCCCTACGAGCAGTACTTC. It specifies CASSLVSGPPYEQYF. Variable domain in full (rest from reference TRBV5-1 and TRBJ2-7): KAGVTQTPRYLIKTRGQQVTLSCSPISGHRSVSWYQQTPGQGLQFLFEYFSETQRNKGNFPGRFSGRQFSNSRSEMNVSTLELGDSALYLCASSLVSGPPYEQYFGPGTRLTVT.

There are a few counts of this clonotype. The chain uses TRBV18 and TRBJ1-1; maybe TRBD1 (5 bases). Germline CDR1 reads KGHSH; CDR2 reads LQKENI. Trimming took 3 bases from V and 1 from J, leaving 12 bases between them. CDR3 length: 15 residues. The CDR3 protein is CASSPFGTANTEAFF. Here the CDR3 DNA reads TGTGCCAGCTCACCGTTCGGGACTGCGAACACTGAAGCTTTCTTT.

The chain has TRBV20-1 and TRBJ2-2; 12 nucleotides line up with TRBD2. There are 15 residues in the CDR3. The junction had 7 bases not matched to a gene; V was cut back by 6 bases and J by 5 bases. Germline CDR1 reads DFQATT; CDR2 reads SNEGSKA (reference sequence). CDR3 DNA sequence: TGCAGTGCGTTACTAGCGGGAGGAGTTACCGGGGAGCTGTTTTTT. Translated, it gives CSALLAGGVTGELFF.